Each of the 20 T cell receptor beta chains below was sequenced from the same sample in a study of T-cell reconstitution after alpha-beta-depleted transplantation in children. During its preparation, the TCRbeta library received unique molecular identifiers. TCRdb analysed the PCR reads with MiXCR anew, one entry per CDR3 protein. The sample records 200,000 to 300,000 distinct CDR3 sequences, less than 9% being singletons. The sample consisted of PBMCs, mostly from graft donor cells, taken 180 days after TCRalphabeta/CD19-depleted stem cell transplant. These TCRs come from a male patient aged 10 to 17 who had a stem cell transplant for acute lymphoblastic leukemia, so the T cells may come from the graft donor.

This clonotype was observed many times. The rearrangement uses TRBV19 and TRBJ2-7; the D is unclear. The V gene lost 3 bases and the J gene lost 6 bases, with 21 bases spanning the gap. This CDR3 is 16 amino acids long. CDR1 and CDR2 (germline): LNHDA, SQIVND (reference sequence). The CDR3 bases are TGTGCCAGTAGTATTGAGAACAGAAATCGCCGTGGCGAGCAGTACTTC. This translates into CASSIENRNRRGEQYF.

This clonotype was observed many times. The chain carries TRBV7-6 and TRBJ2-7; 8 bases are shared with TRBD2. Trimming removed 1 base from V and 5 bases from J; junction bases left unmatched: 10. Germline CDR1 reads SGHVS; CDR2 reads FNYEAQ. The length of the CDR3 is 16 residues. The CDR3 region has the DNA TGTGCCAGCAGCTTAGTACCCAGCGGGAGACTGAACGAGCAGTACTTC. Translation gives CASSLVPSGRLNEQYF. The full variable domain, with the rest looked up from reference TRBV7-6 and TRBJ2-7, is GAGVSQSPRYKVTKRGQDVALRCDPISGHVSLYWYRQALGQGPEFLTYFNYEAQQDKSGLPNDRFSAERPEGSISTLTIQRTEQRDSAMYRCASSLVPSGRLNEQYFGPGTRLTVT.

This clonotype occurred many times. The rearrangement joins TRBV7-9 to TRBJ2-7, with D possibly TRBD1 on 6 matching bases. In germline, CDR1 is SEHNR, CDR2 FQNEAQ (reference sequence). V gave up 4 bases and J gave up 5 bases, with 21 bases separating them. This CDR3 contains 16 residues. The CDR3 region is CASSSTRGTGIHEQYF. The CDR3 DNA reads as TGTGCCAGCAGCTCCACGAGGGGTACAGGGATCCACGAGCAGTACTTC.

In its sample, this clonotype was seen many times. The V call is TRBV12-3 or TRBV12-4, the J call TRBJ2-3; D is unclear. The V and J ends lost 5 bases and 2 bases respectively, with 8 bases between them. The CDR3 runs to 13 residues. CDR3: CASSPGNTDTQYF. For the CDR3, the DNA is TGTGCCAGCAGTCCCGGCAACACAGATACGCAGTATTTT.

This clonotype was found many times. The V and J genes are TRBV20-1 and TRBJ2-1, with 13 nucleotides matching TRBD2. V trimming: 1 base; J trimming: 9 bases; junction bases outside the gene matches: 3. This CDR3 is 14 amino acids long. The germline CDR1 and CDR2 sequences are DFQATT and SNEGSKA (reference sequence). This CDR3 is CSARGLAGGGEQFF. The CDR3 coding sequence is TGCAGTGCTAGAGGACTAGCGGGGGGAGGTGAGCAGTTCTTC.

At least ten counts were recorded for this clonotype. The chain uses TRBV5-1 and TRBJ2-7; TRBD2 matches 8 bases. The CDR3 runs 13 residues. V trimming: 7 bases; J trimming: 4 bases; junction bases outside the gene matches: 7. Germline loops: CDR1 SGHRS, CDR2 YFSETQ. The DNA of the CDR3 is TGCGCCAGCGGGAGCGGGAGTATATACGAGCAGTACTTC. Protein product: CASGSGSIYEQYF.

This clonotype was seen ten or more times. This chain joins TRBV4-1 and TRBJ2-6; 12 bases agree with TRBD2. J lost 0 bases, V lost 0 bases, and 6 bases had no gene match. This CDR3 comprises 20 residues. The germline V gene has CDR1 MGHRA and CDR2 YSYEKL. CDR3 nucleotides: TGCGCCAGCAGCCAAGATTCGGGACTAGCGGGCTCCTCTGGGGCCAACGTCCTGACTTTC. Protein sequence: CASSQDSGLAGSSGANVLTF.

In its sample, this clonotype was seen many times. The chain joins TRBV4-3 to TRBJ1-5, with D unresolved. CDR3 length: 14 residues. V gave up 0 bases and J gave up 0 bases, with 3 bases separating them. Per germline, CDR1 LGHNA and CDR2 YSLEER. CDR3 sequence (DNA): TGCGCCAGCAGCCAAGAGAATAGCAATCAGCCCCAGCATTTT. Translating gives CASSQENSNQPQHF.

This clonotype was counted at least ten times. This rearrangement joins TRBV3-1 to TRBJ1-2, with a tentative D call TRBD1 (6 bases). V was shortened by 7 bases and J by 6 bases, with 15 bases between the two germline ends. The CDR3 contains 13 residues. The germline V gene encodes CDR1 LGHDT and CDR2 YNNKEL (reference sequence). The CDR3 spells CASKRGRGDGYTF. Written as DNA, the CDR3 is TGTGCCAGCAAAAGGGGCAGGGGCGATGGCTACACCTTC.

This clonotype was detected ten times or more. The V call is TRBV19, the J call TRBJ2-6; 9 bases fit TRBD1. Losses at the gene ends were 6 bases for V and 3 bases for J; bases not matched to a gene: 6. This CDR3 is 16 amino acids long. CDR1 LNHDA and CDR2 SQIVND come from the germline V gene (reference sequence). The CDR3 protein is CASSPTGGFGANVLTF. The CDR3, as DNA: TGTGCCAGTAGCCCGACAGGGGGTTTTGGGGCCAACGTCCTGACTTTC.

This clonotype showed up many times. This rearrangement joins TRBV24-1 to TRBJ2-5; 7 nucleotides match TRBD2. The J segment lost 5 bases and the V segment lost 5 bases, leaving 7 bases of the junction unmatched. The CDR3 extends over 14 amino acids. Germline assignment: CDR1 KGHDR and CDR2 SFDVKD. CDR3 in DNA: TGTGCCACCAGTGGGCGGGAGAAGATGGAGACCCAGTACTTC. Protein sequence: CATSGREKMETQYF.

At least ten counts were recorded for this clonotype. DNA of the CDR3: TGTGCCAGCAGTTTTACCCGGGGGGTCTCCTACAATGAGCAGTTCTTC. It codes for CASSFTRGVSYNEQFF. V is TRBV12-3 or TRBV12-4 and J is TRBJ2-1; 7 bases map to TRBD2. CDR3 length: 16 residues. V dropped 3 bases and J dropped 0; count of bases not matched to a gene: 5.

The CDR3 DNA reads as TGTGCCAGCAGCCCCCTCCGGGACGATGGCTACACCTTC. Its translation is CASSPLRDDGYTF. V is TRBV5-6 and J is TRBJ1-2; D might be TRBD1 (5 bases). Germline CDR1 SGHDT, CDR2 YYEEEE. V dropped 4 bases and J dropped 6 bases, with 13 bases sitting between them. The CDR3 contains 13 residues.

This clonotype was seen at least ten times. The rearrangement links TRBV7-2 to TRBJ1-5; D gene unclear. The germline gives CDR1 SGHTA, CDR2 FQGNSA. V was trimmed by 4 bases and J by 6 bases, leaving 16 bases between them. The CDR3 spans 15 residues. This CDR3 is CASSSVLGEAQPQHF. As DNA, the CDR3 is TGTGCCAGCAGCTCGGTCCTTGGGGAAGCTCAGCCCCAGCATTTT.

This clonotype was counted at least ten times. The chain combines TRBV3-1 with TRBJ1-4; no clear D. Trimming stripped 4 bases from V and 5 bases from J, with 11 bases between. Germline values: CDR1 LGHDT, CDR2 YNNKEL (reference sequence). The CDR3 is made up of 14 amino acids. CDR3 DNA sequence: TGTGCCAGCAGCCTGCGACACGGAAATGAAAAACTGTTTTTT. As protein: CASSLRHGNEKLFF.

The table lists this clonotype with many counts. V usage is TRBV20-1 and J usage is TRBJ1-6; D gene unclear. The CDR3 length is 15 residues. V was shortened by 3 bases and J by 8 bases, with 17 bases between the two germline ends. Germline values: CDR1 DFQATT, CDR2 SNEGSKA (reference sequence). CDR3 amino acids: CSASFPVGRDSPLHF. The CDR3 DNA reads TGCAGTGCTAGTTTTCCTGTGGGGAGGGATTCACCCCTCCACTTT.

This chain joins TRBV5-5 and TRBJ2-7; D is possibly TRBD1 or TRBD2 (5 bases each). Trimming stripped 2 bases from V and 6 bases from J, with 12 bases between. The CDR3 sequence is 13 residues long. In germline, CDR1 is SGHKS, CDR2 YYEKEE (reference sequence). CDR3 loop: CASSFGGPCEQYF. The DNA of the CDR3 is TGTGCCAGCAGCTTTGGGGGACCCTGCGAGCAGTACTTC. The full variable domain, with the rest looked up from reference TRBV5-5 and TRBJ2-7, is DAGVTQSPTHLIKTRGQQVTLRCSPISGHKSVSWYQQVLGQGPQFIFQYYEKEERGRGNFPDRFSARQFPNYSSELNVNALLLGDSALYLCASSFGGPCEQYFGPGTRLTVT.

The sample holds a few counts of this clonotype. The V gene is TRBV3-1, the J gene TRBJ1-4; perhaps TRBD1 as D (5 bases). The CDR3 runs 11 residues. Germline V gene data show CDR1 as LGHDT and CDR2 as YNNKEL (reference sequence). The V gene lost 4 bases and the J gene lost 12 bases, with 9 bases spanning the gap. The chain's CDR3 is CASSRDVELFF. CDR3 coding DNA: TGTGCCAGCAGCCGGGACGTGGAACTGTTTTTT.

This clonotype was observed many times. The chain uses TRBV29-1 and TRBJ2-2; TRBD1 matches at 9 bases. Trimming took 7 bases from V and 4 from J; bases not matched to a gene: 4. Germline V CDR1 and CDR2: SQVTM, ANQGSEA. This CDR3 comprises 13 residues. The CDR3, as DNA: TGCAGCGGGACAGGGGCCCCCACCGGGGAGCTGTTTTTT. This translates into CSGTGAPTGELFF.

This clonotype was seen ten or more times. The CDR3 loop reads CATSDGWDIQYF. In DNA form, the CDR3 reads TGTGCCACCAGTGACGGGTGGGACATTCAGTACTTC. The V and J genes are TRBV24-1 and TRBJ2-4; D uncertain. V was shortened by 4 bases and J by 8 bases, with 8 bases between the two germline ends. Germline CDR1 is KGHDR and CDR2 is SFDVKD. The CDR3 extends over 12 amino acids.